The 9 T cell receptor beta chains reported below all come from one sample, sequenced in a study of blood T cell repertoires in COVID-19. Method: immunoSEQ multiplex PCR; TCRdb's copy keeps in-frame clones and lacks some. Altogether tens of thousands of clones are present, more than 65% being singletons, with the ten largest covering 5% to 6%. Sequencing was performed on peripheral blood. Source of these receptors: a woman of 80 years or more with active or convalescent COVID-19.

This chain uses TRBV14 with TRBJ1-2, with D perhaps matching TRBD1 (5 bases). The CDR3 loop spans 15 amino acids. Germline values: CDR1 SGHDN, CDR2 FVKESK. V shed 5 bases and J shed 8 bases, with 21 bases lying between them. The chain's CDR3 is CASSAQRGGMEGYTF. The CDR3 bases are TGTGCCAGCAGCGCCCAAAGGGGTGGAATGGAGGGCTACACCTTC.

The chain recombines TRBV7-2 with TRBJ2-2; 10 nucleotides align to TRBD2. Germline trimming cut 5 bases from V and 8 bases from J; bases unmatched to any gene: 11. This CDR3 has 16 residues. The germline gives CDR1 SGHTA, CDR2 FQGNSA. The CDR3 reads CASSRGLAGAGGELFF. The CDR3 region has the DNA TGTGCCAGCAGCCGTGGGCTAGCGGGAGCGGGGGGGGAGCTGTTTTTT.

The gene calls are TRBV7-9 and TRBJ2-7, with 8 bases identical to TRBD1. Trimming removed 5 bases from V and 4 bases from J; junction bases left unmatched: 7. The CDR3 spans 14 residues. Germline V gene sequence: CDR1 SEHNR, CDR2 FQNEAQ (reference sequence). The CDR3, as DNA: TGTGCCAGCAGCCTCAGGACAGGGCAATACGAGCAGTACTTC. Encoded protein: CASSLRTGQYEQYF.

The chain joins TRBV7-2 to TRBJ1-1, with TRBD1 as a possible D gene (6 bases). There are 14 residues in the CDR3. V was cut by 5 bases and J by 6 bases, with 16 bases left in between. Per the germline V gene, CDR1 is SGHTA and CDR2 is FQGNSA. The CDR3 is CASSATTGRAEAFF. As DNA, the CDR3 is TGTGCCAGCAGCGCCACGACAGGCCGCGCTGAAGCTTTCTTT.

The chain employs TRBV6-2 or TRBV6-3 and TRBJ1-6, with D tentatively TRBD1 (5 bases). V lost 0 bases and J lost 7, with 10 bases in between. Germline V lookup: CDR1 MNHEY, CDR2 SVGEGT. The CDR3 is 15 amino acids. CDR3 sequence: CASSYSNRQNSPLHF. The CDR3 bases are TGTGCCAGCAGTTACTCTAACAGGCAGAATTCACCCCTCCACTTT.

The chain joins TRBV4-1 to TRBJ1-2; TRBD1 matches 9 bases. Germline loops: CDR1 MGHRA, CDR2 YSYEKL. The CDR3 spans 15 residues. J lost 8 bases, V lost 2 bases, and 9 bases had no gene match. The CDR3 reads CASSQPLGTGSGYTF. The CDR3 bases are TGCGCCAGCAGCCAACCCTTAGGGACAGGGAGCGGCTACACCTTC.

The V and J genes are TRBV27 and TRBJ2-1; perhaps TRBD1 as D (5 bases). From germline, CDR1 is MNHEY and CDR2 SMNVEV (reference sequence). This CDR3 has 17 residues. V was shortened by 6 bases and J by 3 bases, with 21 bases between the two germline ends. CDR3 protein: CASSSYGHSSIYNEQFF. CDR3 nucleotide sequence: TGTGCCAGCAGCTCATACGGACATTCCTCGATCTACAATGAGCAGTTCTTC.

The chain joins TRBV7-6 to TRBJ2-7; TRBD1 agrees at 10 bases. V gave up 0 bases and J gave up 7 bases; unmatched junction bases: 6. This CDR3 spans 15 amino acids. Germline CDR1 and CDR2: SGHVS and FNYEAQ. Here the CDR3 DNA reads TGTGCCAGCAGCTTAGCCAGACAGGGGGCGGGAGAGCAGTACTTC. Translating it yields CASSLARQGAGEQYF.

The chain joins TRBV12-5 to TRBJ2-7; TRBD2 might be the D (6 bases). With 0 bases removed from V and 4 bases from J, the gap between germline ends came to 22 bases. The CDR3 runs 18 residues. CDR1 is LGHNT, CDR2 FRNRAP, per germline. The CDR3 spells CASGLVRGTQAAPYEQYF. The CDR3 coding sequence is TGTGCTAGTGGTTTGGTACGGGGGACGCAAGCGGCTCCGTACGAGCAGTACTTC.